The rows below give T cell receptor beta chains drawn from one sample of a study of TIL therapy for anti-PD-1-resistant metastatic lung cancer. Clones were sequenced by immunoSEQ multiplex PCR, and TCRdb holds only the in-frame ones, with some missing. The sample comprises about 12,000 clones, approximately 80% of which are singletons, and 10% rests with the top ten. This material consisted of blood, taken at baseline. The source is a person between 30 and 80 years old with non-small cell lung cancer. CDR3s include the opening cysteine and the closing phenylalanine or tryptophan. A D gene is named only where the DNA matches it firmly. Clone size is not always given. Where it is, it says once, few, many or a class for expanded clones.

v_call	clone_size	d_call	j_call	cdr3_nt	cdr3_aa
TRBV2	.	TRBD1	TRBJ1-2	TGTGCCAGCAGTAAGGACAGGGAAAGGTATGGCTACACCTTC	CASSKDRERYGYTF
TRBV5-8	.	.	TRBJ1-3	TGTGCCAGCAGCTTGGAGGGGCATGGAAACACCATATATTTT	CASSLEGHGNTIYF
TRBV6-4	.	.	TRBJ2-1	TGTGCCAGCAGCATTAGCGAAAGCTCCTACAATGAGCAGTTCTTC	CASSISESSYNEQFF
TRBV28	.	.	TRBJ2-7	TGTGCCAGCACCCTTCAATCCGTCGGTGCTGGCGAGCAGTACTTC	CASTLQSVGAGEQYF
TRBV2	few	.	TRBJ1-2	TGTGCCGGCGGGGGGGCGCTTGGCTACACCTTC	CAGGGALGYTF
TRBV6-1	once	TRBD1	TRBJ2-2	TGTGCCAGCAGCTCAGGGGGCTCGAACACCGGGGAGCTGTTTTTT	CASSSGGSNTGELFF
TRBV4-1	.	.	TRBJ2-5	TGCGCCAGCAGCCACCGACCAATCAGATCCCAAGAGACCCAGTACTTC	CASSHRPIRSQETQYF
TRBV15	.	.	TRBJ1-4	TGTGCCACCAGCAGAGATCAGGGCCTTAATGAAAAACTGTTTTTT	CATSRDQGLNEKLFF
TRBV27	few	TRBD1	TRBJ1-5	TGTGCCAGCAGTTCATCCGGGACAGGGTATCAGCCCCAGCATTTT	CASSSSGTGYQPQHF
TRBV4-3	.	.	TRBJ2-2	TGCGCCAGCAGCCAAGGGTGGAACACCGGGGAGCTGTTTTTT	CASSQGWNTGELFF